These T cell receptor beta chains were read from a single sample in a study of long-term antiretroviral therapy in people with HIV. The table came from immunoSEQ multiplex PCR; TCRdb's copy has only in-frame clones and leaves some out. The sample consists of more than 20,000 clones, approximately 80% of them appearing once. This specimen was unsorted PBMCs, taken at the start of antiretroviral therapy, before treatment. The source is a woman aged 18-29 years with HIV. Both conserved end residues are trimmed from each CDR3.

v_call: TRBV2
j_call: TRBJ1-1
cdr3_length: 13
cdr3_aa: ASSILRLVKTEAF

v_call: TRBV5-1
j_call: TRBJ2-3
cdr3_length: 14
cdr3_aa: ASSLALRSNTDTQY

v_call: TRBV5-6
j_call: TRBJ1-2
cdr3_length: 12
cdr3_aa: ASTGQTRTYGYT

v_call: TRBV7-9
j_call: TRBJ1-5
cdr3_length: 12
cdr3_aa: ASSPPRDDQPQH

v_call: TRBV11-2
j_call: TRBJ2-1
cdr3_length: 9
cdr3_aa: ASSYHNEQF

v_call: TRBV28
j_call: TRBJ1-5
cdr3_length: 15
cdr3_aa: ASSLLRSLSGKQPQH

v_call: TRBV9
j_call: TRBJ1-1
cdr3_length: 12
cdr3_aa: ASSVVGSNTEAF

v_call: TRBV5-1
j_call: TRBJ1-2
cdr3_length: 11
cdr3_aa: ASSPTGEDGYT

v_call: TRBV5-6
j_call: TRBJ2-7
cdr3_length: 13
cdr3_aa: ASSHWDRVAYEQY

v_call: TRBV19
j_call: TRBJ1-3
cdr3_length: 9
cdr3_aa: ASRSGNTIY

v_call: TRBV19
j_call: TRBJ1-1
cdr3_length: 13
cdr3_aa: ASSISGYSDTEAF

v_call: TRBV6-6
j_call: TRBJ1-4
cdr3_length: 13
cdr3_aa: ASSLETATNEKLF

v_call: TRBV9
j_call: TRBJ2-1
cdr3_length: 12
cdr3_aa: ASSPRDTYNEQF

v_call: TRBV7-9
j_call: TRBJ1-1
cdr3_length: 12
cdr3_aa: ASSLGQGYTEAF

v_call: TRBV5-4
j_call: TRBJ1-4
cdr3_length: 14
cdr3_aa: ASSLGGTTTNEKLF

v_call: TRBV6-1
j_call: TRBJ2-6
cdr3_length: 13
cdr3_aa: ASNRENSGANVLT

v_call: TRBV6-1
j_call: TRBJ2-7
cdr3_length: 12
cdr3_aa: ASSEGTGGSGQY

v_call: TRBV5-6
j_call: TRBJ2-7
cdr3_length: 17
cdr3_aa: ASSPVKIASGTTYYEQY

v_call: TRBV18
j_call: TRBJ2-7
cdr3_length: 14
cdr3_aa: ASSPQMGRESYEQY

v_call: TRBV6-5
j_call: TRBJ2-4
cdr3_length: 12
cdr3_aa: ASVGAGAKNIQY

v_call: TRBV6-6
j_call: TRBJ1-4
cdr3_length: 14
cdr3_aa: ASSYSTPVLNEKLF

v_call: TRBV6-1
j_call: TRBJ1-2
cdr3_length: 13
cdr3_aa: ASSEALVEAVGYT

v_call: TRBV29-1
j_call: TRBJ2-5
cdr3_length: 9
cdr3_aa: SVASEETQY

v_call: TRBV7-7
j_call: TRBJ2-1
cdr3_length: 13
cdr3_aa: ASSHDYERVNEQF

v_call: TRBV5-1
j_call: TRBJ2-7
cdr3_length: 15
cdr3_aa: ASSLGASGSWNYEQY

v_call: TRBV18
j_call: TRBJ1-4
cdr3_length: 15
cdr3_aa: ASSPSGISSTNEKLF

v_call: TRBV28
j_call: TRBJ1-2
cdr3_length: 15
cdr3_aa: ASSPPLGTGLNYGYT

v_call: TRBV7-2
j_call: TRBJ2-6
cdr3_length: 16
cdr3_aa: ASSGQIGVSSGANVLT

v_call: TRBV7-2
j_call: TRBJ2-1
cdr3_length: 11
cdr3_aa: ASSSGTKGEQF

v_call: TRBV7-9
j_call: TRBJ2-1
cdr3_length: 15
cdr3_aa: ASSSIYTSGSRNEQF

v_call: TRBV11-2
j_call: TRBJ1-2
cdr3_length: 15
cdr3_aa: ASSLGPGSGGNYGYT

v_call: TRBV5-1
j_call: TRBJ1-3
cdr3_length: 14
cdr3_aa: ASSFKPGISGNTIY

v_call: TRBV7-9
j_call: TRBJ2-7
cdr3_length: 13
cdr3_aa: ASSAPGQGAYEQY

v_call: TRBV6-1
j_call: TRBJ2-7
cdr3_length: 12
cdr3_aa: ASSEYLGSYEQY

v_call: TRBV27
j_call: TRBJ1-5
cdr3_length: 12
cdr3_aa: ASSLQGGNQPQH

v_call: TRBV10-3
j_call: TRBJ2-2
cdr3_length: 17
cdr3_aa: AISEPLAGDEVNTGELF

v_call: TRBV9
j_call: TRBJ2-5
cdr3_length: 17
cdr3_aa: ASSVGGPGLAGGQETQY

v_call: TRBV28
j_call: TRBJ1-2
cdr3_length: 10
cdr3_aa: ASNDSGYGYT

v_call: TRBV5-1
j_call: TRBJ2-1
cdr3_length: 13
cdr3_aa: ASSSTPLTYNEQF

v_call: TRBV11-2
j_call: TRBJ1-1
cdr3_length: 14
cdr3_aa: ASSPTGDRRNTEAF

v_call: TRBV11-2
j_call: TRBJ1-2
cdr3_length: 15
cdr3_aa: ASRIRDQIARGYGYT

v_call: TRBV7-8
j_call: TRBJ2-7
cdr3_length: 11
cdr3_aa: ASSPPGSYEQY

v_call: TRBV2
j_call: TRBJ2-5
cdr3_length: 10
cdr3_aa: ASSDERGTQY

v_call: TRBV6-1
j_call: TRBJ2-7
cdr3_length: 11
cdr3_aa: ASSGSRVHEQY

v_call: TRBV28
j_call: TRBJ2-7
cdr3_length: 13
cdr3_aa: ASTKTGAGGIEQY